This is a list of T cell receptor beta chains from one sample in a study of cytomegalovirus exposure and HLA in healthy donors. TCRdb's copy holds only in-frame clones and misses some; the assay was immunoSEQ multiplex PCR. Of fewer than 95,000 clones in the sample, roughly 85% are singletons; the top ten hold nearly 7.5%. Sequences were obtained from PBMCs. The receptors originated from a man aged 35 to 55 in good health and CMV-seropositive. Each CDR3 is given with its conserved first and last residue. A D gene is named only where the DNA matches it firmly. The size of a clone is reported for some rows only, either as once, few or many, or as a class for expanded clones.

v_call: TRBV7-9
j_call: TRBJ1-4
d_call: .
clone_size: .
cdr3_aa: CASSLAATNEKLFF
cdr3_nt: TGTGCCAGCAGCTTAGCGGCCACTAACGAAAAACTGTTTTTT

v_call: TRBV5-1
j_call: TRBJ1-4
d_call: TRBD1
clone_size: .
cdr3_aa: CASKPGTGMDEKLFF
cdr3_nt: TGCGCCAGCAAACCCGGGACAGGAATGGATGAAAAACTGTTTTTT

v_call: TRBV5-5
j_call: TRBJ1-4
d_call: TRBD1
clone_size: .
cdr3_aa: CASSLQGANNEKLFF
cdr3_nt: TGTGCCAGCAGCTTACAGGGGGCCAATAATGAAAAACTGTTTTTT

v_call: TRBV7-2
j_call: TRBJ2-3
d_call: .
clone_size: .
cdr3_aa: CASSPTPEGDTQYF
cdr3_nt: TGTGCCAGCAGCCCAACGCCGGAGGGAGATACGCAGTATTTT

v_call: TRBV5-4
j_call: TRBJ2-7
d_call: TRBD1
clone_size: .
cdr3_aa: CASSSRDRGDYEQYF
cdr3_nt: TGTGCCAGCAGCTCCCGGGACAGGGGGGACTACGAGCAGTACTTC

v_call: TRBV27
j_call: TRBJ2-1
d_call: .
clone_size: once
cdr3_aa: CASSFGGATRNEQFF
cdr3_nt: TGTGCCAGCAGTTTCGGGGGAGCGACCAGAAATGAGCAGTTCTTC

v_call: TRBV5-1
j_call: TRBJ2-5
d_call: .
clone_size: .
cdr3_aa: CASSLMGGRWETQYF
cdr3_nt: TGCGCCAGCAGCTTGATGGGGGGGCGCTGGGAGACCCAGTACTTC

v_call: TRBV5-1
j_call: TRBJ1-4
d_call: TRBD1
clone_size: .
cdr3_aa: CASSWTPGQGMRSEKLFF
cdr3_nt: TGCGCCAGCAGCTGGACCCCGGGACAGGGAATGCGGAGTGAAAAACTGTTTTTT

v_call: TRBV19
j_call: TRBJ1-5
d_call: .
clone_size: few
cdr3_aa: CASSVFGGAGDSNQPQHF
cdr3_nt: TGTGCCAGTAGTGTGTTTGGGGGGGCGGGAGATAGCAATCAGCCCCAGCATTTT

v_call: TRBV7-9
j_call: TRBJ2-5
d_call: TRBD1
clone_size: .
cdr3_aa: CASSLGTGGATQYF
cdr3_nt: TGTGCCAGCAGCTTAGGGACAGGGGGGGCGACCCAGTACTTC

v_call: TRBV28
j_call: TRBJ2-3
d_call: TRBD2
clone_size: .
cdr3_aa: CASSGGLAGGDTQYF
cdr3_nt: TGTGCCAGCAGTGGGGGACTAGCGGGAGGAGATACGCAGTATTTT

v_call: TRBV29-1
j_call: TRBJ1-2
d_call: .
clone_size: .
cdr3_aa: CSVTEGTRAYGYTF
cdr3_nt: TGCAGCGTAACCGAAGGTACCAGGGCGTATGGCTACACCTTC

v_call: TRBV9
j_call: TRBJ2-1
d_call: .
clone_size: .
cdr3_aa: CASSVGPAQAEQFF
cdr3_nt: TGTGCCAGCAGCGTAGGCCCAGCCCAGGCTGAGCAGTTCTTC

v_call: TRBV6-1
j_call: TRBJ2-1
d_call: .
clone_size: few
cdr3_aa: CASSVSMSSYNEQFF
cdr3_nt: TGTGCCAGCAGTGTAAGCATGAGCTCCTACAATGAGCAGTTCTTC

v_call: TRBV9
j_call: TRBJ2-5
d_call: .
clone_size: .
cdr3_aa: CASSVGGLDQETQYF
cdr3_nt: TGTGCCAGCAGCGTAGGGGGGCTGGATCAAGAGACCCAGTACTTC

v_call: TRBV7-9
j_call: TRBJ2-5
d_call: .
clone_size: .
cdr3_aa: CSSSPWTATLQETQYF
cdr3_nt: TGTTCCAGCAGCCCCTGGACAGCCACTCTCCAAGAGACCCAGTACTTC

v_call: TRBV5-1
j_call: TRBJ2-2
d_call: TRBD1
clone_size: .
cdr3_aa: CASSFRQGGTGELFF
cdr3_nt: TGCGCCAGCAGCTTTCGACAGGGGGGGACCGGGGAGCTGTTTTTT

v_call: TRBV28
j_call: TRBJ1-1
d_call: .
clone_size: .
cdr3_aa: CASNLQVGDEAFF
cdr3_nt: TGTGCCAGCAATCTCCAGGTCGGGGATGAAGCTTTCTTT

v_call: TRBV25-1
j_call: TRBJ1-1
d_call: TRBD1
clone_size: .
cdr3_aa: CASSKGAPNTEAFF
cdr3_nt: TGTGCCAGCAGTAAGGGGGCCCCGAACACTGAAGCTTTCTTT

v_call: TRBV18
j_call: TRBJ2-1
d_call: .
clone_size: .
cdr3_aa: CASSPRVSVGGEQFF
cdr3_nt: TGTGCCAGCTCACCACGGGTTAGCGTGGGAGGTGAGCAGTTCTTC

v_call: TRBV9
j_call: TRBJ1-6
d_call: .
clone_size: .
cdr3_aa: CASSVVAENSPLHF
cdr3_nt: TGTGCCAGCAGCGTAGTGGCCGAAAATTCACCCCTCCACTTT

v_call: TRBV15
j_call: TRBJ2-7
d_call: .
clone_size: .
cdr3_aa: CATSLRSFPYEQYF
cdr3_nt: TGTGCCACCAGCCTCCGTAGTTTTCCCTACGAGCAGTACTTC

v_call: TRBV5-1
j_call: TRBJ2-7
d_call: .
clone_size: .
cdr3_aa: CASSLRQPGYEQYF
cdr3_nt: TGCGCCAGCAGCTTGCGACAGCCAGGGTACGAGCAGTACTTC

v_call: TRBV6-6
j_call: TRBJ2-1
d_call: .
clone_size: .
cdr3_aa: CASSYSRGNEQFF
cdr3_nt: TGTGCCAGCAGTTACTCTCGCGGCAATGAGCAGTTCTTC

v_call: TRBV6-1
j_call: TRBJ1-5
d_call: .
clone_size: .
cdr3_aa: CASSGRRTETNQPQHF
cdr3_nt: TGTGCCAGCAGTGGTAGGAGGACAGAAACCAATCAGCCCCAGCATTTT

v_call: TRBV19
j_call: TRBJ2-7
d_call: TRBD1
clone_size: once
cdr3_aa: CASSSQDRGHLYEQYF
cdr3_nt: TGTGCCAGTAGTTCCCAGGACAGGGGTCACCTTTACGAGCAGTACTTC

v_call: TRBV2
j_call: TRBJ1-1
d_call: .
clone_size: .
cdr3_aa: CATRGGLAMNTEAFF
cdr3_nt: TGTGCCACTAGAGGAGGCCTTGCCATGAACACTGAAGCTTTCTTT

v_call: TRBV4-2
j_call: TRBJ2-7
d_call: .
clone_size: .
cdr3_aa: CASSQTGGPYEQYF
cdr3_nt: TGTGCCAGCAGCCAAACCGGGGGACCCTACGAGCAGTACTTC

v_call: TRBV6-6
j_call: TRBJ2-3
d_call: .
clone_size: few
cdr3_aa: CASSRGQKSDTQYF
cdr3_nt: TGTGCCAGCAGCCGCGGACAGAAATCAGATACGCAGTATTTT

v_call: TRBV30
j_call: TRBJ1-3
d_call: .
clone_size: few
cdr3_aa: CAWSYSGNTIYF
cdr3_nt: TGTGCCTGGAGTTACTCTGGAAACACCATATATTTT

v_call: TRBV9
j_call: TRBJ2-7
d_call: .
clone_size: .
cdr3_aa: CASSVVPGEQYF
cdr3_nt: TGTGCCAGCAGCGTGGTCCCGGGGGAGCAGTACTTC

v_call: TRBV29-1
j_call: TRBJ1-5
d_call: .
clone_size: .
cdr3_aa: CSAAYQPQHF
cdr3_nt: TGCAGCGCCGCGTATCAGCCCCAGCATTTT

v_call: TRBV7-6
j_call: TRBJ2-3
d_call: TRBD1
clone_size: .
cdr3_aa: CASSTGGEADTQYF
cdr3_nt: TGTGCCAGCTCGACAGGGGGCGAGGCAGATACGCAGTATTTT

v_call: TRBV11-3
j_call: TRBJ2-7
d_call: .
clone_size: .
cdr3_aa: CASSFLPYEQYF
cdr3_nt: TGTGCCAGCAGCTTCCTTCCCTACGAGCAGTACTTC

v_call: TRBV6-5
j_call: TRBJ2-2
d_call: .
clone_size: .
cdr3_aa: CASSSRTLARTGELFF
cdr3_nt: TGTGCCAGCAGTTCCCGGACACTAGCACGCACCGGGGAGCTGTTTTTT

v_call: TRBV6-1
j_call: TRBJ1-1
d_call: .
clone_size: .
cdr3_aa: CASSRGEGSTEAFF
cdr3_nt: TGTGCCAGCAGCCGAGGTGAGGGTAGCACTGAAGCTTTCTTT

v_call: TRBV7-9
j_call: TRBJ2-2
d_call: TRBD2
clone_size: .
cdr3_aa: CASSSGLAGAPGELFF
cdr3_nt: TGTGCCAGCAGCTCTGGACTAGCGGGAGCCCCCGGGGAGCTGTTTTTT

v_call: TRBV27
j_call: TRBJ2-2
d_call: TRBD2
clone_size: .
cdr3_aa: CASRGLAEETGELFF
cdr3_nt: TGTGCCAGCAGGGGACTAGCGGAGGAGACCGGGGAGCTGTTTTTT

v_call: TRBV6-1
j_call: TRBJ1-3
d_call: .
clone_size: .
cdr3_aa: CASSRYSGNTIYF
cdr3_nt: TGTGCCAGCAGTCGGTACTCTGGAAACACCATATATTTT

v_call: TRBV5-1
j_call: TRBJ1-5
d_call: .
clone_size: .
cdr3_aa: CASSSTGTRDQPQHF
cdr3_nt: TGCGCCAGCAGCTCTACCGGGACAAGGGATCAGCCCCAGCATTTT

v_call: TRBV5-1
j_call: TRBJ2-7
d_call: .
clone_size: .
cdr3_aa: CASSLSSYYEQYF
cdr3_nt: TGCGCCAGCAGCTTATCCAGTTACTACGAGCAGTACTTC

v_call: TRBV2
j_call: TRBJ2-3
d_call: .
clone_size: .
cdr3_aa: CASSVTGSTQYF
cdr3_nt: TGTGCCAGCAGCGTTACAGGGAGTACGCAGTATTTT

v_call: TRBV5-6
j_call: TRBJ2-2
d_call: TRBD1
clone_size: .
cdr3_aa: CASSQAGRGRITGELFF
cdr3_nt: TGTGCCAGCAGCCAGGCGGGCAGGGGGCGCATAACCGGGGAGCTGTTTTTT

v_call: TRBV29-1
j_call: TRBJ2-5
d_call: .
clone_size: .
cdr3_aa: CSVPTGETQYF
cdr3_nt: TGCAGCGTTCCGACAGGAGAGACCCAGTACTTC

v_call: TRBV5-1
j_call: TRBJ1-4
d_call: .
clone_size: .
cdr3_aa: CASSLVGNEKLFF
cdr3_nt: TGCGCCAGCAGCTTGGTCGGTAATGAAAAACTGTTTTTT

v_call: TRBV18
j_call: TRBJ1-1
d_call: .
clone_size: .
cdr3_aa: CASSLVYTEAFF
cdr3_nt: TGCGCCAGCTCTTTAGTCTACACTGAAGCTTTCTTT

v_call: TRBV2
j_call: TRBJ2-3
d_call: TRBD2
clone_size: few
cdr3_aa: CAIGLAGRTDTQYF
cdr3_nt: TGTGCCATAGGACTAGCGGGACGCACAGATACGCAGTATTTT

v_call: TRBV2
j_call: TRBJ2-1
d_call: TRBD1
clone_size: .
cdr3_aa: CASSQDRGSYNEQFF
cdr3_nt: TGTGCCAGCAGCCAGGACAGGGGTTCCTACAATGAGCAGTTCTTC

v_call: TRBV9
j_call: TRBJ2-3
d_call: TRBD1
clone_size: .
cdr3_aa: CASSTRDSPSTDTQYF
cdr3_nt: TGTGCCAGCAGCACTCGGGACAGTCCTAGCACAGATACGCAGTATTTT

v_call: TRBV7-6
j_call: TRBJ2-3
d_call: TRBD2
clone_size: .
cdr3_aa: CASSLGAGAGTDTQYF
cdr3_nt: TGTGCCAGCAGCTTGGGAGCGGGAGCGGGCACAGATACGCAGTATTTT

v_call: TRBV5-4
j_call: TRBJ1-2
d_call: .
clone_size: .
cdr3_aa: CASSLDRESSYTF
cdr3_nt: TGTGCCAGCAGCTTGGACAGGGAAAGTAGCTACACCTTC

v_call: TRBV13
j_call: TRBJ2-3
d_call: TRBD2
clone_size: .
cdr3_aa: CASTSPRTSGRMADTQYF
cdr3_nt: TGTGCCAGCACTAGCCCAAGGACTAGCGGGAGGATGGCAGATACGCAGTATTTT

v_call: TRBV5-4
j_call: TRBJ1-5
d_call: .
clone_size: .
cdr3_aa: CASSLELNQPQHF
cdr3_nt: TGTGCCAGCAGCTTGGAACTCAATCAGCCCCAGCATTTT

v_call: TRBV4-1
j_call: TRBJ2-1
d_call: TRBD2
clone_size: .
cdr3_aa: CASSQNSGGQPYNEQFF
cdr3_nt: TGCGCCAGCAGCCAGAACAGCGGGGGGCAGCCCTACAATGAGCAGTTCTTC

v_call: TRBV14
j_call: TRBJ1-4
d_call: .
clone_size: .
cdr3_aa: CASSQARRGKLFF
cdr3_nt: TGTGCCAGCAGCCAAGCCCGTAGAGGAAAACTGTTTTTT

v_call: TRBV6-1
j_call: TRBJ2-1
d_call: .
clone_size: .
cdr3_aa: CASSETSLGWGEQFF
cdr3_nt: TGTGCCAGCAGTGAAACAAGCCTAGGATGGGGCGAGCAGTTCTTC

v_call: TRBV5-4
j_call: TRBJ2-5
d_call: TRBD2
clone_size: .
cdr3_aa: CASSGPLAGGEETQYF
cdr3_nt: TGTGCCAGCAGCGGCCCGCTAGCGGGGGGAGAAGAGACCCAGTACTTC

v_call: TRBV7-8
j_call: TRBJ2-5
d_call: TRBD2
clone_size: .
cdr3_aa: CASSLVSGSRKETQYF
cdr3_nt: TGTGCCAGCAGCTTAGTTAGCGGGAGTAGGAAGGAGACCCAGTACTTC

v_call: TRBV18
j_call: TRBJ1-4
d_call: .
clone_size: .
cdr3_aa: CASSPRSTTNEKLFF
cdr3_nt: TGTGCCAGCTCACCACGGAGCACAACTAATGAAAAACTGTTTTTT

v_call: TRBV30
j_call: TRBJ2-3
d_call: TRBD2
clone_size: .
cdr3_aa: CAWGLAAITDTQYF
cdr3_nt: TGTGCCTGGGGACTAGCGGCGATCACAGATACGCAGTATTTT